This T cell receptor beta chain appears in the sequencing data of a study of blood T cell repertoires in COVID-19. Study-wide background: Samples came from the United States, Italy and Spain, spanning acute and convalescent COVID-19. T cells, B-cell-depleted T cells, or PBMCs provided the cDNA or gDNA that served as material.

Per the study methods: The authors estimated nucleated cell counts from reference gene primer amplification. Generated by immunoSEQ multiplex PCR, the TCRdb table keeps only in-frame clones and is missing some. Clonal size and the V and J genes are those of that table, whereas D and trimming came from the DNA. The table shows a few hundred thousand clones, with approximately 87% occurring only once. The sequence was obtained from a man aged 55 to 69 who had recovered from COVID-19. The sequenced sample was peripheral blood.

As DNA, the CDR3 is TGTGCCACAATGGGGGGAGGTAGCGGCTCCTACGAGCAGTACTTC. Its protein product is CATMGGGSGSYEQYF. This chain connects TRBV6-5 to TRBJ2-7; perhaps TRBD2 as D (6 bases). V was trimmed by 10 bases and J by 0 bases, leaving 19 bases between them. This CDR3 contains 15 residues. CDR1 MNHEY and CDR2 SVGAGI come from the germline V gene.